The 5 T cell receptor beta chains in this list originate from one sample, sequenced in a study of shared clonotypes between healthy human individuals. The protocol was immunoSEQ multiplex PCR, while the TCRdb copy is restricted to in-frame clones and leaves out a portion. The sample carries about 2.1 million clones, about 94% recorded once. CD45RO-negative CD8 cells positively selected for CCR7 made up the naive population, which excluded terminally differentiated effector memory CD45RA+ cells. Sample: naive CD8+ T cells from PBMCs. The receptors were gathered from a man in his late teens or twenties in good health. Some clones in this sample may be carry-over from other donors' samples.

The chain recombines TRBV7-8 with TRBJ1-3, with 9 positions matching TRBD1. Trimming took 6 bases from V and 1 from J; bases not matched to a gene: 1. The CDR3 runs to 14 residues. Germline-derived CDR1 and CDR2 are SGHVS and FQNEAQ. The CDR3 DNA is TGTGCCAGCAGACAGGGGGCTTCTGGAAACACCATATATTTT. Protein product: CASRQGASGNTIYF.

The rearrangement uses TRBV4-1 and TRBJ1-1, with a possible D match to TRBD1 (5 bases). V was cut by 1 base and J by 0 bases, with 18 bases left in between. Germline V CDR1 and CDR2: MGHRA, YSYEKL. The CDR3 covers 18 residues. Here the CDR3 reads CASSQVRGDGFLNTEAFF. CDR3 in DNA: TGCGCCAGCAGCCAAGTGAGGGGCGATGGGTTCCTGAACACTGAAGCTTTCTTT.

The rearrangement joins TRBV7-2 to TRBJ2-1; 9 nucleotides agree with TRBD2. The CDR3 has 15 amino acids. The germline V gene has CDR1 SGHTA and CDR2 FQGNSA. V shed 2 bases and J 7 bases; nucleotides not matched to a gene: 6. This chain's CDR3 is CASSLKGLAANEQFF. The CDR3, as DNA: TGTGCCAGCAGCTTAAAGGGACTAGCTGCGAATGAGCAGTTCTTC. Variable domain in full (rest from reference TRBV7-2 and TRBJ2-1): GAGVSQSPSNKVTEKGKDVELRCDPISGHTALYWYRQSLGQGLEFLIYFQGNSAPDKSGLPSDRFSAERTGGSVSTLTIQRTQQEDSAVYLCASSLKGLAANEQFFGPGTRLTVL.

The gene calls are TRBV11-3 and TRBJ2-2, with a weak D call TRBD1 (6 bases). From germline, CDR1 is SGHNT and CDR2 YENEEA. The CDR3 contains 17 residues. V gave up 5 bases and J gave up 0 bases, with 16 bases separating them. The CDR3 DNA follows: TGTGCCAGCAGCACCCGCCGAGGACAGCCGAACACCGGGGAGCTGTTTTTT. Its translation is CASSTRRGQPNTGELFF.

As concerns this clone: Other DNA variants within this sample encode the same CDR3. The J gene is TRBJ2-7, the V gene TRBV11-2; D gene uncertain. The V gene's germline CDR1 is SGHAT and CDR2 FQNNGV. The CDR3 loop spans 12 amino acids. The germline V and J ends were trimmed by 4 bases and 2 bases, with 6 bases remaining between them. This CDR3 is CASSSRAYEQYF. The DNA for the CDR3 is TGTGCCAGCAGCTCCCGGGCCTACGAGCAGTACTTC. Using reference TRBV11-2 and TRBJ2-7 for the parts outside the CDR3, the full variable domain is EAGVAQSPRYKIIEKRQSVAFWCNPISGHATLYWYQQILGQGPKLLIQFQNNGVVDDSQLPKDRFSAERLKGVDSTLKIQPAKLEDSAVYLCASSSRAYEQYFGPGTRLTVT.